This TCR beta chain was found in a study of Ad26.COV2.S vaccination and SARS-CoV-2 variants. As to treatment: some 20 received Ad26.COV2.S at low or high dose, single or two shots; about 5 received placebo; per-sample allocation not given. Vaccine and placebo recipients were sampled on day 63 after the first injection. Clones were sequenced by immunoSEQ multiplex PCR, and TCRdb holds only the in-frame ones, with some missing. The table lists under 600,000 clones, about 88% of them singletons. This specimen was peripheral blood, taken in a trial of Ad26.COV2.S vaccine versus placebo. This TCR was recovered from a person aged 18-65 years who received the Ad26.COV2.S COVID-19 vaccine or a placebo.

The CDR3 nucleotides are TGTGCCAGCAGCTTGGCTGGACAGGGGGTTGACACTGAAGCTTTCTTT. Translation gives CASSLAGQGVDTEAFF. The chain joins TRBV5-6 to TRBJ1-1; 10 bases fit TRBD1. CDR1 is SGHDT, CDR2 YYEEEE, per germline. The CDR3 has 16 residues. V was pared by 0 bases and J by 3 bases, with 5 bases of the junction left unmatched.